Each of the 3 T cell receptor beta chains below was sequenced from the same sample in a study of blood T cell repertoires in COVID-19. Some clones are missing from TCRdb's copy, which holds only in-frame ones; the method was immunoSEQ multiplex PCR. The data show some 240,000 clones, roughly 89% seen once. The specimen was peripheral blood. These receptors all stem from a woman aged 40 to 50 who had recovered from COVID-19.

The chain recombines TRBV4-1 with TRBJ1-3, with 10 bases fitting TRBD1. This CDR3 has 16 residues. Germline values: CDR1 MGHRA, CDR2 YSYEKL. The ends lost 4 bases at V and 8 bases at J; junction bases unmatched: 11. CDR3 in amino acids: CASSPPGQGNLDTIYF. The CDR3 bases are TGCGCCAGCAGCCCTCCGGGACAGGGGAACCTGGACACCATATATTTT.

The V gene is TRBV19, the J gene TRBJ2-1; TRBD2 matches at 12 bases. Trimming took 3 bases from V and 0 from J; bases not matched to a gene: 9. Germline V gene data show CDR1 as LNHDA and CDR2 as SQIVND (reference sequence). This CDR3 has 19 amino acids. The CDR3 reads CASSMELGTSGFSYNEQFF. The CDR3 DNA is TGTGCCAGTAGTATGGAGTTAGGGACTAGCGGGTTCTCCTACAATGAGCAGTTCTTC.

V and J are TRBV12-3 or TRBV12-4 and TRBJ1-2; possibly TRBD1 for D (6 bases). This CDR3 is built from 13 residues. V lost 5 bases to trimming and J lost 5 bases, with 12 bases between them. CDR3 DNA sequence: TGTGCCAGCAGTCCAGGGGTCTCTTATGGCTACACCTTC. Encoded protein: CASSPGVSYGYTF.